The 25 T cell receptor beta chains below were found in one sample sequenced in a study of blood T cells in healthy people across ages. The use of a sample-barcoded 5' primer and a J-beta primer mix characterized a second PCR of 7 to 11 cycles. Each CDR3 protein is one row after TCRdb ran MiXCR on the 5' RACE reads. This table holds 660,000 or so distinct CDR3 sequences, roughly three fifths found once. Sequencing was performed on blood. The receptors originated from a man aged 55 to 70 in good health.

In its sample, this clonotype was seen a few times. The CDR3 bases are TGTGCCAGCAGCTTAGCGCTCGTCCAGGGACATTCACCCCTCCACTTT. Translation gives CASSLALVQGHSPLHF. The rearrangement joins TRBV7-2 to TRBJ1-6; maybe TRBD1 (5 bases). V lost 0 bases and J lost 8, with 14 bases in between. The germline CDR1 and CDR2 sequences are SGHTA and FQGNSA. The CDR3 consists of 16 residues.

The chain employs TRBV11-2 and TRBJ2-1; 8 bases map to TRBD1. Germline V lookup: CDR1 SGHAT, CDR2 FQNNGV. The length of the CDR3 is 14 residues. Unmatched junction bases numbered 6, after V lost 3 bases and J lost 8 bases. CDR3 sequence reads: CASSFGQGGDEQFF. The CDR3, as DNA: TGTGCCAGCAGCTTTGGACAGGGTGGGGATGAGCAGTTCTTC.

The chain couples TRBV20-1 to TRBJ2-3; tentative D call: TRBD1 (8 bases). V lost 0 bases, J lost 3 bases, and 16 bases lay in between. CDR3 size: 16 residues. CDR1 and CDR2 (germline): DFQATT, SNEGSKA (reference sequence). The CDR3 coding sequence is TGCAGTGCTAGAGATGCCGGACAGGGAGGGACAGATACGCAGTATTTT. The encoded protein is CSARDAGQGGTDTQYF.

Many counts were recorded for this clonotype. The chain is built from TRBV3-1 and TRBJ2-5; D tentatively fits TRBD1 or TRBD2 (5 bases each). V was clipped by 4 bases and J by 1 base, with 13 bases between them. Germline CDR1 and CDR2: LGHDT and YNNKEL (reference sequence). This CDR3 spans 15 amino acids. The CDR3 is CASSPTGTFQETQYF. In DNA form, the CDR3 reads TGTGCCAGCAGCCCGACCGGGACGTTCCAAGAGACCCAGTACTTC.

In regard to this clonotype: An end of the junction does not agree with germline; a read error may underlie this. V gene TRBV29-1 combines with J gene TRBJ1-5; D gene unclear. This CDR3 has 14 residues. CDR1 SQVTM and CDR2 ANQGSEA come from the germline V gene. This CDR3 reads CSPSVTACNRPQHF. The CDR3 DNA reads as TGCAGCCCATCGGTCACCGCCTGCAATCGGCCCCAGCATTTT.

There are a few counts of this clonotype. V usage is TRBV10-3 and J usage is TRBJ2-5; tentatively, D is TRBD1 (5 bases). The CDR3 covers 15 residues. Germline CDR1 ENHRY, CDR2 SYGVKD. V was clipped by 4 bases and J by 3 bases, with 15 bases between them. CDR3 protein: CAISVTPTEKETQYF. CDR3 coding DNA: TGTGCCATCAGTGTCACTCCGACAGAAAAAGAGACCCAGTACTTC.

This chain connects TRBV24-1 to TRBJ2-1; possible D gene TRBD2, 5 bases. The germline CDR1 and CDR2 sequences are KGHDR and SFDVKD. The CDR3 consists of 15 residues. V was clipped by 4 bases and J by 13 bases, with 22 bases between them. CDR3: CATSDPGRWGETQFF. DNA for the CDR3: TGTGCCACCAGTGACCCGGGCCGATGGGGAGAGACCCAGTTCTTC.

The CDR3 bases are TGTGCCAGCCGGCGGCAGTCGAACATGAACACTGAAGCTTTCTTT. It is translated as CASRRQSNMNTEAFF. V usage is TRBV27 and J usage is TRBJ1-1; D ambiguous. The CDR3 runs to 15 residues. V lost 8 bases and J lost 0, with 16 bases in between. Germline V gene sequence: CDR1 MNHEY, CDR2 SMNVEV (reference sequence).

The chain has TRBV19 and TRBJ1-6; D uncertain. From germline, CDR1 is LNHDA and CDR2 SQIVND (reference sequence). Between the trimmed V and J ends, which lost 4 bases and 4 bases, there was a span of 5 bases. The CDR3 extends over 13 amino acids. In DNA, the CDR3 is TGTGCCAGTAGTACACAGTATAATTCACCCCTCCACTTT. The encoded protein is CASSTQYNSPLHF.

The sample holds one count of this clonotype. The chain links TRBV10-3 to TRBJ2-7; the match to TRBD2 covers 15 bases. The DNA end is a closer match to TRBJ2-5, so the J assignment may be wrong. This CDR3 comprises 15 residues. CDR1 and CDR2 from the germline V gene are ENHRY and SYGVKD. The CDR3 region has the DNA TGTGCCAGAGGGACTAGCGGGGGGAACTGGGAGACCCAGTACTTC. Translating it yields CARGTSGGNWETQYF.

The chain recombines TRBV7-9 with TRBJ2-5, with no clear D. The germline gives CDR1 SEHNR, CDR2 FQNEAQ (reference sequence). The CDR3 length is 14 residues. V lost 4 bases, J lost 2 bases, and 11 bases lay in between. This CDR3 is CASSSRTQQETQYF. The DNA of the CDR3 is TGTGCCAGCAGCTCCAGGACGCAGCAAGAGACCCAGTACTTC.

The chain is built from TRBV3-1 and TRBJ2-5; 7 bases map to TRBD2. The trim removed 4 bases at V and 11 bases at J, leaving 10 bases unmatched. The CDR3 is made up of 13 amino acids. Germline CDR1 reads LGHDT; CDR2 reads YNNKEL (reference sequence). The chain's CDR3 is CASSPAAGDEQYF. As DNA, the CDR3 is TGTGCCAGCAGCCCCGCGGCGGGGGATGAGCAGTACTTC.

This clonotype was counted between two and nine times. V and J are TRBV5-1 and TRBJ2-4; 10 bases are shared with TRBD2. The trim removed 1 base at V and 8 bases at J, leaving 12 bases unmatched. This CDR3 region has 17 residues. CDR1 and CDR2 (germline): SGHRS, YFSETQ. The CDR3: CASSLIPYSGGAYIQYF. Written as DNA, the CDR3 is TGCGCCAGCAGCTTGATCCCGTACAGCGGGGGGGCTTACATTCAGTACTTC.

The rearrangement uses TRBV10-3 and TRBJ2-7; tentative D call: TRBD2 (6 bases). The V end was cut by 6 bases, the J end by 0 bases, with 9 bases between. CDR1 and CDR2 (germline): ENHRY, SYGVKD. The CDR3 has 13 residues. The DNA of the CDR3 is TGTGCCATCAGGGCCGGGAGCTCCTACGAGCAGTACTTC. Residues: CAIRAGSSYEQYF.

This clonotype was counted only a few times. The chain's CDR3 is CASSQVLAGGPYNEQFF. CDR3 DNA sequence: TGTGCCAGCAGCCAAGTGCTAGCGGGGGGACCTTACAATGAGCAGTTCTTC. The chain couples TRBV3-1 to TRBJ2-1, with TRBD2 matching 11 bases. Germline CDR1 LGHDT, CDR2 YNNKEL (reference sequence). The CDR3 is 17 amino acids. With 1 base clipped from V and 4 bases from J, the junction kept 6 bases outside the gene matches.

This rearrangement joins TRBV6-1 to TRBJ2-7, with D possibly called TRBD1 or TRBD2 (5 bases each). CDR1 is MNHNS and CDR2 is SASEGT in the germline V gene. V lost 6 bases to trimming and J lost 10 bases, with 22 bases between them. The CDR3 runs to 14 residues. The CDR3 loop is CASSTGTCGAAQYF. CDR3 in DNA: TGTGCCAGCAGCACCGGGACGTGCGGAGCGGCCCAGTACTTC.

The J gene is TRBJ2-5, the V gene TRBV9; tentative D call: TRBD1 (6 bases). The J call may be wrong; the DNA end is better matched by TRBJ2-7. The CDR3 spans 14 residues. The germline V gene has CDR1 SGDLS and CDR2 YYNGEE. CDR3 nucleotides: TGTGCCAGCAGCGTCGGGACATATACCTACGAGCAGTACTTC. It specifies CASSVGTYTYEQYF.

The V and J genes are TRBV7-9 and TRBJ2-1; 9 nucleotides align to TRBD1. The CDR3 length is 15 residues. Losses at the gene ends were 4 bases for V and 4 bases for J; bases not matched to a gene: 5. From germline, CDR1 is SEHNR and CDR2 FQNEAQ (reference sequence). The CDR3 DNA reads TGTGCCAGCAGCTCCCGGACAGGGGTTTACAATGAGCAGTTCTTC. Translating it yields CASSSRTGVYNEQFF.

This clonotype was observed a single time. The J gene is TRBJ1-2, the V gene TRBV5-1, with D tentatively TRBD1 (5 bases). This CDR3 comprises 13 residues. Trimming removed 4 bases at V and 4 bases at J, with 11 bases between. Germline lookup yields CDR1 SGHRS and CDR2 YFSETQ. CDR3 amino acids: CASSRQSTYGYTF. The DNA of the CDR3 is TGCGCCAGCAGCCGACAGAGCACCTATGGCTACACCTTC. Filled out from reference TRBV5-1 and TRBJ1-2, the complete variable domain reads KAGVTQTPRYLIKTRGQQVTLSCSPISGHRSVSWYQQTPGQGLQFLFEYFSETQRNKGNFPGRFSGRQFSNSRSEMNVSTLELGDSALYLCASSRQSTYGYTFGSGTRLTVV.

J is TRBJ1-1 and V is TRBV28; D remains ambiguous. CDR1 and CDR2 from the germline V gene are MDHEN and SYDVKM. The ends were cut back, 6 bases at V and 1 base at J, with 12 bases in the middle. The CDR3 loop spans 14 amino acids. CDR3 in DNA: TGTGCCAGCAGCCCCCCCCGCAGGAACACTGAAGCTTTCTTT. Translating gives CASSPPRRNTEAFF.

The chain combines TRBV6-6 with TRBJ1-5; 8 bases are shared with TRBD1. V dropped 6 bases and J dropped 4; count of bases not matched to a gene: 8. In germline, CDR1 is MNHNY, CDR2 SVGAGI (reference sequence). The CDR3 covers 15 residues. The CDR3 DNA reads TGTGCCAGCAGCGGACCCGGGACAGGTAATCAGCCCCAGCATTTT. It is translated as CASSGPGTGNQPQHF.

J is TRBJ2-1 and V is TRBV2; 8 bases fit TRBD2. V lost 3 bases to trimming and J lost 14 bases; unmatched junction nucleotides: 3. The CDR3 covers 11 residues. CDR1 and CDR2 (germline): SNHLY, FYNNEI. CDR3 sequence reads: CASSDRGGKFF. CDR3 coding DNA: TGTGCCAGCAGTGATCGGGGGGGAAAGTTCTTC.

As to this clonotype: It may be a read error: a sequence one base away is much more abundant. DNA of the CDR3: TGCAGCGTCCAGGAGAGCTCCTACAATGAGCAGTACTTC. Its translation is CSVQESSYNEQYF. V gene TRBV29-1 combines with J gene TRBJ2-1; D is uncertain. With the DNA end fitting TRBJ2-7 better, the J assignment may be wrong. This CDR3 is built from 13 residues. Looked up from germline, CDR1 is SQVTM and CDR2 is ANQGSEA.

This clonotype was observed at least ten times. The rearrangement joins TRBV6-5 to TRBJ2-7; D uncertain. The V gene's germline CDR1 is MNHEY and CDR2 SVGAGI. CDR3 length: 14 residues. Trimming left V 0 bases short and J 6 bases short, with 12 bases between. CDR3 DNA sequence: TGTGCCAGCAGTTACTCGATTCGTAGGGTCGAGCAGTACTTC. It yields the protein CASSYSIRRVEQYF.

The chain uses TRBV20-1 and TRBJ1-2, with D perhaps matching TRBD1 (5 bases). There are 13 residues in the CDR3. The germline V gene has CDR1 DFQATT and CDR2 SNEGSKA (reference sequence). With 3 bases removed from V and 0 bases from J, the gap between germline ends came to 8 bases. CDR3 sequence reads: CSASEGPNYGYTF. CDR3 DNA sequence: TGCAGTGCTAGTGAGGGGCCTAACTATGGCTACACCTTC.